The 28 T cell receptor beta chains below were found in one sample sequenced in a study of blood T cell repertoires in COVID-19. Repertoires were generated with immunoSEQ multiplex PCR, while TCRdb's copy carries only in-frame clones and drops some. Of approximately 110,000 clones detected, around 83% appear once; the ten largest clones hold 7.9%. Source material: peripheral blood. The receptors stem from a man between 65 and 85 years old with acute or convalescent COVID-19.

The CDR3: CASTNSWTQYF. The CDR3 region has the DNA TGTGCCAGCACCAATAGTTGGACGCAGTATTTT. The V gene is TRBV6-5, the J gene TRBJ2-3; D unresolved. The V and J ends lost 7 bases and 9 bases respectively, with 11 bases between them. The CDR3 is made up of 11 amino acids. The germline gives CDR1 MNHEY, CDR2 SVGAGI.

The chain joins TRBV9 to TRBJ2-2, with D perhaps TRBD2 (5 bases). Germline V gene sequence: CDR1 SGDLS, CDR2 YYNGEE. V was shortened by 4 bases and J by 1 base, with 14 bases between the two germline ends. The CDR3 is 16 residues long. This chain's CDR3 is CASSPPGLVNTGELFF. The CDR3 DNA follows: TGTGCCAGCAGCCCGCCCGGACTGGTGAACACCGGGGAGCTGTTTTTT.

The chain couples TRBV10-3 to TRBJ2-3; tentative D call: TRBD1 (6 bases). CDR1 and CDR2 (germline): ENHRY, SYGVKD. Trimming left V 2 bases short and J 5 bases short, with 14 bases between. This CDR3 is 15 amino acids long. The CDR3, as DNA: TGTGCCATCAGTGAGGGTACAGGGAGTCAAGATACGCAGTATTTT. This encodes CAISEGTGSQDTQYF.

The J gene is TRBJ1-2, the V gene TRBV20-1, with D possibly being TRBD1 (5 bases). The CDR3 has 12 amino acids. Germline V lookup: CDR1 DFQATT, CDR2 SNEGSKA (reference sequence). Between the trimmed V and J ends, which lost 3 bases and 10 bases, there was a span of 15 bases. The CDR3 nucleotides read TGCAGTGCTAGTCGGGGGAGGATTGACTACACCTTC. Protein: CSASRGRIDYTF.

Turning to this clone: At one end, the junction sequence differs from germline, possibly due to a read error. The chain employs TRBV3-1 (or the pseudogene TRBV3-2) and TRBJ2-7; possibly TRBD1 for D (6 bases). The CDR3 extends over 10 amino acids. In germline, CDR1 is LGHDT, CDR2 YNNKEL (reference sequence). The CDR3 spells CASSQGHWAF. Written as DNA, the CDR3 is TGTGCCAGCAGCCAGGGACATTGGGCCTTC.

V and J are TRBV5-4 and TRBJ2-7, with 8 nucleotides matching TRBD2. This CDR3 is 15 amino acids long. From germline, CDR1 is SGHNT and CDR2 YYREEE (reference sequence). With V trimmed by 1 base and J by 0 bases, 3 bases remained unmatched. CDR3 DNA sequence: TGTGCCAGCAGCTTGCCCGGGACTAGCTCCTACGAGCAGTACTTC. Translating gives CASSLPGTSSYEQYF.

The V gene is TRBV7-8, the J gene TRBJ1-4; no firm D call. Trimming shortened V by 8 bases and J by 5 bases, and 9 bases separated the two germline ends. The CDR3 has 12 amino acids. The V gene's germline CDR1 is SGHVS and CDR2 FQNEAQ. The chain's CDR3 is CASRERNEKLFF. Here the CDR3 DNA reads TGTGCCAGCCGGGAACGGAATGAAAAACTGTTTTTT.

This chain uses TRBV4-2 with TRBJ2-5; 9 nucleotides agree with TRBD2. The CDR3 contains 15 residues. V trimming: 1 base; J trimming: 4 bases; junction bases outside the gene matches: 4. Germline CDR1 is LGHNA and CDR2 is YNFKEQ. The CDR3 DNA reads as TGTGCCAGCAGCCAAGTAGCGGGAGAGGGAGAGACCCAGTACTTC. Translated: CASSQVAGEGETQYF.

The J gene is TRBJ2-2, the V gene TRBV28; 8 nucleotides agree with TRBD1. V lost 5 bases, J lost 1 base, and 9 bases stayed unmatched. The CDR3 runs 17 residues. From germline, CDR1 is MDHEN and CDR2 SYDVKM. The CDR3 spells CASSPLWDRRNTGELFF. Written as DNA, the CDR3 is TGTGCCAGCAGTCCCCTTTGGGACAGGAGGAACACCGGGGAGCTGTTTTTT.

This chain joins TRBV12-3 or TRBV12-4 and TRBJ1-1, with D hard to call. The V and J ends lost 6 bases and 0 bases respectively, with 8 bases between them. The CDR3 spans 13 residues. The CDR3 loop is CASSTNMNTEAFF. CDR3 coding DNA: TGTGCCAGCAGCACAAACATGAACACTGAAGCTTTCTTT.

Concerning this clone: The same CDR3 arises from other DNA sequences in this sample as well. This chain links TRBV5-1 with TRBJ2-3, with D hard to call. Germline values: CDR1 SGHRS, CDR2 YFSETQ. This CDR3 has 14 residues. V lost 0 bases and J 6 bases, leaving 11 bases between the germline ends. The CDR3, as DNA: TGCGCCAGCAGCTTGGGCGACTCCACCGATACGCAGTATTTT. It is translated as CASSLGDSTDTQYF.

This clone was seen a few times. V gene TRBV5-1 combines with J gene TRBJ2-7; D remains ambiguous. This CDR3 comprises 14 residues. V lost 2 bases and J 0 bases, leaving 9 bases between the germline ends. CDR1 and CDR2 (germline): SGHRS, YFSETQ. The CDR3 DNA sequence: TGCGCCAGCAGCTTATTGACGGGCTCCTACGAGCAGTACTTC. Protein sequence: CASSLLTGSYEQYF.

Concerning this clone itself: The CDR3 ends on some other residue instead of the conserved phenylalanine or tryptophan, so this is likely a read error. The DNA is left out, because the CDR3 cannot be placed on it with certainty; the CDR3 is given as TCRdb lists it. The chain's CDR3 is CASSGRGE. The rearrangement joins TRBV5-1 to TRBJ1-2. Germline V gene sequence: CDR1 SGHRS, CDR2 YFSETQ. The CDR3 region is 8 residues in length, termini included.

This sequence joins TRBV4-2 and TRBJ2-6; TRBD2 aligns across 9 bases. There are 17 residues in the CDR3. Germline assignment: CDR1 LGHNA and CDR2 YNFKEQ. J lost 0 bases, V lost 8 bases, and 8 bases had no gene match. The CDR3 bases are TGTGCCAGCGGAACTAGCGGGTTGAGCTCTGGGGCCAACGTCCTGACTTTC. This translates into CASGTSGLSSGANVLTF.

This clone came up once. V and J are TRBV5-3 and TRBJ2-3; D is uncertain. TRBV5-3 is an open reading frame whose function is uncertain. The germline V and J ends were trimmed by 4 bases and 2 bases, with 5 bases remaining between them. The CDR3 contains 12 residues. CDR3 DNA: TGTGCCAGAAGCCCCAACACAGATACGCAGTATTTT. Its protein is CARSPNTDTQYF.

In this sample, this clone turned up many times. V is TRBV5-1 and J is TRBJ2-1; 16 bases are shared with TRBD2. Looked up from germline, CDR1 is SGHRS and CDR2 is YFSETQ. CDR3 length: 15 residues. Trimming cost V 4 bases and J 9 bases; bases outside gene matches: 4. CDR3 DNA sequence: TGCGCCAGCAGCACGGGACTAGCGGGAGGGCTTGAGCAGTTCTTC. It yields the protein CASSTGLAGGLEQFF.

The chain is built from TRBV24-1 and TRBJ2-1, with a tentative D call TRBD1 (5 bases). The germline gives CDR1 KGHDR, CDR2 SFDVKD. The CDR3 sequence is 14 residues long. Trimming took off 3 bases at V and 6 bases at J, with 11 bases between the two ends. Here the CDR3 reads CATSDVRQTNEQFF. CDR3 nucleotide sequence: TGTGCCACCAGTGATGTCCGACAGACCAATGAGCAGTTCTTC.

This chain links TRBV6-5 with TRBJ1-1; D remains unclear. The CDR3 contains 11 residues. The V gene lost 6 bases and the J gene lost 4 bases, with 6 bases spanning the gap. Germline CDR1 is MNHEY and CDR2 is SVGAGI. DNA for the CDR3: TGTGCCAGCAGGCGAGGCACTGAAGCTTTCTTT. Translated, it gives CASRRGTEAFF.

The V gene is TRBV3-1 (or the pseudogene TRBV3-2), the J gene TRBJ2-5; 11 nucleotides match TRBD1. Germline values: CDR1 LGHDT, CDR2 YNNKEL (reference sequence). V lost 3 bases, J lost 3 bases, and 6 bases stayed unmatched. This CDR3 has 16 amino acids. The CDR3 DNA reads as TGTGCCAGCAGCCAGGGACAGGGGGTGAGTGAAGAGACCCAGTACTTC. Amino acids: CASSQGQGVSEETQYF.

This rearrangement joins TRBV7-8 to TRBJ1-4, with D possibly TRBD1 on 5 matching bases. CDR1 is SGHVS, CDR2 FQNEAQ, per germline. The CDR3 has 15 residues. V gave up 4 bases and J gave up 2 bases, with 11 bases separating them. CDR3 DNA sequence: TGTGCCAGCAGCTCAAGGCGGGACACTAATGAAAAACTGTTTTTT. Translated: CASSSRRDTNEKLFF. Variable domain in full (rest from reference TRBV7-8 and TRBJ1-4): GAGVSQSPRYKVAKRGQDVALRCDPISGHVSLFWYQQALGQGPEFLTYFQNEAQLDKSGLPSDRFFAERPEGSVSTLKIQRTQQEDSAVYLCASSSRRDTNEKLFFGSGTQLSVL.

The V and J genes are TRBV9 and TRBJ2-1; TRBD2 matches at 8 bases. CDR3 length equals 15 residues. The ends lost 0 bases at V and 10 bases at J; junction bases unmatched: 9. CDR1 and CDR2 (germline): SGDLS, YYNGEE. CDR3 sequence: CASSVAPAGAREQFF. The CDR3 DNA sequence: TGTGCCAGCAGCGTAGCTCCAGCGGGGGCGAGAGAGCAGTTCTTC.

The chain has TRBV30 and TRBJ2-7; 14 bases agree with TRBD2. Germline V gene sequence: CDR1 GTSNPN, CDR2 SVGIG (reference sequence). This CDR3 has 13 residues. The trim removed 6 bases at V and 6 bases at J, leaving 4 bases unmatched. The CDR3 reads CACGGLAGAEQYF. The DNA for the CDR3 is TGTGCCTGCGGGGGACTAGCGGGAGCCGAGCAGTACTTC.

The chain uses TRBV10-1 and TRBJ1-4; no clear D gene. The length of the CDR3 is 14 residues. Germline assignment: CDR1 WNHNN and CDR2 SYGVQD (reference sequence). Between the trimmed V and J ends, which lost 4 bases and 7 bases, there was a span of 13 bases. Written as DNA, the CDR3 is TGCGCCAGCAGTGCTTCGGGGAGTGGTGAAAAACTGTTTTTT. Translation gives CASSASGSGEKLFF.

This chain joins TRBV19 and TRBJ1-2, with TRBD1 identical over 7 bases. This CDR3 spans 16 amino acids. V lost 6 bases, J lost 6 bases, and 16 bases stayed unmatched. CDR1 is LNHDA, CDR2 SQIVND, per germline (reference sequence). Here the CDR3 reads CASRTSDNRGRDGYTF. CDR3 DNA: TGTGCCAGTAGGACCTCAGATAACAGGGGACGTGATGGCTACACCTTC.

The chain couples TRBV7-9 to TRBJ1-4; unclear D gene. V lost 5 bases, J lost 3 bases, and 13 bases lay in between. CDR1 is SEHNR and CDR2 is FQNEAQ in the germline V gene (reference sequence). The length of the CDR3 is 15 residues. The CDR3 region is CASSARGPANEKLFF. DNA of the CDR3: TGTGCCAGCAGCGCCCGTGGTCCGGCTAATGAAAAACTGTTTTTT.

This sequence joins TRBV9 and TRBJ2-5, with 7 bases fitting TRBD2. V gave up 3 bases and J gave up 1 base; unmatched junction bases: 3. This CDR3 spans 14 amino acids. Looked up from germline, CDR1 is SGDLS and CDR2 is YYNGEE. This CDR3 is CASSALAAQETQYF. The CDR3 nucleotides are TGTGCCAGCAGCGCGCTAGCGGCCCAAGAGACCCAGTACTTC.

This clone occurred a few times. V is TRBV19 and J is TRBJ1-1; no reliable D call. V shed 1 base and J shed 0 bases, with 9 bases lying between them. The CDR3 is 15 residues long. Germline CDR1 reads LNHDA; CDR2 reads SQIVND (reference sequence). In DNA form, the CDR3 reads TGTGCCAGTAGTATAGTATGGCAGATGAACACTGAAGCTTTCTTT. Translating it yields CASSIVWQMNTEAFF.

The V call is TRBV4-1, the J call TRBJ2-1; the match to TRBD1 covers 9 bases. J was trimmed by 5 bases and V by 4 bases; bases with no gene match: 6. CDR3 length: 15 residues. Germline V CDR1 and CDR2: MGHRA, YSYEKL. CDR3 sequence reads: CASSRDGQGNNEQFF. The CDR3 DNA follows: TGCGCCAGCAGCCGAGACGGACAGGGGAACAATGAGCAGTTCTTC.